This T cell receptor (beta chain) was documented in a study of shared clonotypes between healthy human individuals. Across the study: Aged between 18 and 49, the donors were a couple of women and three men.

Only in-frame clones appear in the TCRdb table, and some are missing; sequencing was by immunoSEQ multiplex PCR. In the table there are about 2.4 million clones, 80% to 95% of which are singletons. CDR1 and CDR2 from the germline V gene are LGHNA and YNFKEQ. Trimming left V 1 base short and J 4 bases short, with 11 bases between. CDR3 length equals 15 residues. Note on this clone: Its specificity is unknown.

Whole-study findings and limits: Despite large depth, sorted-subset datasets appeared incompletely sequenced.

This sequence originates from a man between 18 and 35 years old in good health. Some clones in this sample may be carry-over from other donors' samples. The sequencing input was naive CD4+ T cells from PBMCs. Described subset: CD45RA+ positively selected. V and J are TRBV4-2 and TRBJ2-1; perhaps TRBD2 as D (6 bases). Written as DNA, the CDR3 is TGTGCCAGCAGCCAAGGGCTGGCGGGATACAATGAGCAGTTCTTC. Protein: CASSQGLAGYNEQFF.